The 5 T cell receptor beta chains below were found in one sample sequenced in a study of cytomegalovirus exposure and HLA in healthy donors. Researchers ran the PCR with 60 Vbeta and 13 Jbeta primers. Clones were sequenced by immunoSEQ multiplex PCR, and TCRdb holds only the in-frame ones, with some missing. The repertoire includes 50,000 to 70,000 clones, around 62% of them detected once, and approximately 3% sits in the top ten. Input material: PBMCs. The receptors here all came from a young man in good health and CMV-seronegative.

The J gene is TRBJ1-5, the V gene TRBV15; possible D gene TRBD1, 5 bases. This CDR3 has 15 residues. Trimming took 4 bases from V and 2 from J, leaving 12 bases between them. The germline V gene has CDR1 LNHNV and CDR2 YYDKDF (reference sequence). This CDR3 is CATSTRDYRNQPQHF. The CDR3 DNA reads as TGTGCCACCAGCACCAGGGACTATCGCAATCAGCCCCAGCATTTT.

The chain is built from TRBV5-1 and TRBJ2-1; 9 nucleotides line up with TRBD1. CDR1 and CDR2 (germline): SGHRS, YFSETQ. Unmatched junction bases numbered 9, after V lost 4 bases and J lost 4 bases. The CDR3 runs 16 residues. The CDR3, as DNA: TGCGCCAGCAGCCCGACGGGACAGGGCATTTACAATGAGCAGTTCTTC. Amino acids: CASSPTGQGIYNEQFF.

In this sample, this clone turned up a few times. The chain uses TRBV5-6 and TRBJ2-7; TRBD1 matches at 8 bases. Per germline, CDR1 SGHDT and CDR2 YYEEEE. The CDR3 is 13 residues long. The ends lost 6 bases at V and 1 base at J; junction bases unmatched: 3. The CDR3 sequence is CASIRTGSYEQYF. For the CDR3, the DNA is TGTGCCAGCATCCGGACAGGGTCCTACGAGCAGTACTTC.

The chain recombines TRBV14 with TRBJ1-2; D might be TRBD1 (6 bases). The CDR3 runs to 13 residues. Germline CDR1 is SGHDN and CDR2 is FVKESK. V was clipped by 4 bases and J by 2 bases, with 8 bases between them. The CDR3 DNA sequence: TGTGCCAGCAGCCCCGGACAGAACTATGGCTACACCTTC. As protein: CASSPGQNYGYTF.

V is TRBV27 and J is TRBJ2-1; the match to TRBD2 covers 7 bases. Germline V gene data show CDR1 as MNHEY and CDR2 as SMNVEV (reference sequence). The CDR3 totals 14 residues. V gave up 0 bases and J gave up 6 bases; unmatched junction bases: 2. The CDR3 DNA is TGTGCCAGCAGTTTATCCTGGGGGGGCAATGAGCAGTTCTTC. This gives the protein CASSLSWGGNEQFF.